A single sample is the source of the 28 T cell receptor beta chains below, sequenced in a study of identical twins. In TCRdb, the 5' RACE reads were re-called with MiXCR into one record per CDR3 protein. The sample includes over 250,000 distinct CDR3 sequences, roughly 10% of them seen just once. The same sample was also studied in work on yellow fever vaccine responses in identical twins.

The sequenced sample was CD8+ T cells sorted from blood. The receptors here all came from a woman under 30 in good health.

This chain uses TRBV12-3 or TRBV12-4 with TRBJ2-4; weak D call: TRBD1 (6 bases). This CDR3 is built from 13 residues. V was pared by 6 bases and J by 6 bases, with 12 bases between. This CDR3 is CASRKTGLNIQYF. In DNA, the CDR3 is TGTGCCAGCAGGAAGACAGGATTAAACATTCAGTACTTC.

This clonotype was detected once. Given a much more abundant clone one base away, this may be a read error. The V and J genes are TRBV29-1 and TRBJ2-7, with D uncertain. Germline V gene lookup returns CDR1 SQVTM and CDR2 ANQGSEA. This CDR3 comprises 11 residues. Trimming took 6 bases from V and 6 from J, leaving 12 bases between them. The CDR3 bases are TGCAGCGTCGAGCTTAACTGCGAGCAGTACTTC. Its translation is CSVELNCEQYF.

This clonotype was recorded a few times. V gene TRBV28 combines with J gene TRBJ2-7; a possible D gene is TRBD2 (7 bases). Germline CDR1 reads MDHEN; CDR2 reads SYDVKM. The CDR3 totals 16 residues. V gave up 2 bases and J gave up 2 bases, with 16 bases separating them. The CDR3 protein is CASSLTGGGRTYEQYF. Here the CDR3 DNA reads TGTGCCAGCAGTTTAACGGGGGGCGGAAGGACCTACGAGCAGTACTTC.

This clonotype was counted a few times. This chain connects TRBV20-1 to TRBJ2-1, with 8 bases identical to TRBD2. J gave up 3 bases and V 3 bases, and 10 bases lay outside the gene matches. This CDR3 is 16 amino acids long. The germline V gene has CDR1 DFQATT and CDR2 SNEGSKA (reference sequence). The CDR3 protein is CSARGPSGLLYNEQFF. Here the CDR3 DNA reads TGCAGTGCTAGGGGACCTAGCGGGCTACTCTACAATGAGCAGTTCTTC.

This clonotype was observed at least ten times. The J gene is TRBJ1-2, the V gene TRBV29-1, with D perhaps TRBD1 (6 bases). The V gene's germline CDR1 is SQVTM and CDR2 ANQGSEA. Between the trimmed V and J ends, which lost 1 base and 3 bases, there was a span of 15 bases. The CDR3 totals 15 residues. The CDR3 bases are TGCAGCGTTGAAGGGGGGGGCCCGGTGTACTATGGCTACACCTTC. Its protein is CSVEGGGPVYYGYTF.

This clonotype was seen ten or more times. CDR3 sequence: CSVWLAEDNEQFF. Here the CDR3 DNA reads TGCAGCGTTTGGCTAGCGGAAGACAATGAGCAGTTCTTC. The chain carries TRBV29-1 and TRBJ2-1; the match to TRBD2 covers 7 bases. Germline values: CDR1 SQVTM, CDR2 ANQGSEA. With 5 bases clipped from V and 5 bases from J, the junction kept 6 bases outside the gene matches. This CDR3 comprises 13 residues.

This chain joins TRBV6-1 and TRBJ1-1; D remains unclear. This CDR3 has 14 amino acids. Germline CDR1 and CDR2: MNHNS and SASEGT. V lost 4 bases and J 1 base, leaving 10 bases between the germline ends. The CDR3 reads CASSVGDGNTEAFF. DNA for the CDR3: TGTGCCAGCAGTGTCGGTGACGGGAACACTGAAGCTTTCTTT.

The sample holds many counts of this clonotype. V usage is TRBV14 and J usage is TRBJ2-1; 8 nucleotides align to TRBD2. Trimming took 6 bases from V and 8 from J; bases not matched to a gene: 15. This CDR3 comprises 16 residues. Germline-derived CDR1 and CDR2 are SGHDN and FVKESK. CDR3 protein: CASRPASGYSWDEQFF. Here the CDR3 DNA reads TGTGCCAGCAGACCAGCTAGCGGGTATTCGTGGGATGAGCAGTTCTTC.

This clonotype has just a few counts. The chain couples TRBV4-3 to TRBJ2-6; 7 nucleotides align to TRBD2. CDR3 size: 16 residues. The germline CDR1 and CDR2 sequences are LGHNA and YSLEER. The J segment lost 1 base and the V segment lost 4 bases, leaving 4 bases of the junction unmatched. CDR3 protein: CASSPGRGSGANVLTF. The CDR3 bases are TGCGCCAGCAGCCCAGGGAGGGGTTCTGGGGCCAACGTCCTGACTTTC.

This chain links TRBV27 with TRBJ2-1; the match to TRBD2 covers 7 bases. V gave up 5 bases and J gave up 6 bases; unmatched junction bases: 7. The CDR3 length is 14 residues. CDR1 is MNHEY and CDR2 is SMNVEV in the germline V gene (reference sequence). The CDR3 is CASSPSGIGNEQFF. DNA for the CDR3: TGTGCCAGCAGTCCCAGCGGGATAGGCAATGAGCAGTTCTTC.

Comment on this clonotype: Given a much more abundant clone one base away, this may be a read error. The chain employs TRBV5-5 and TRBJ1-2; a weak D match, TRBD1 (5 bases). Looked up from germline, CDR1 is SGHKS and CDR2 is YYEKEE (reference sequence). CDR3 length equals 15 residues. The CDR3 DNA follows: TGTGCCAGCAGATTGAGGAAGGGGACGGACTATGGCTACCCCTTC. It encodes CASRLRKGTDYGYPF.

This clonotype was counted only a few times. The CDR3 here is CSASTLGPDAGELFF. CDR3 DNA: TGCAGTGCTAGCACCTTGGGCCCAGACGCCGGGGAGCTGTTTTTT. This chain links TRBV20-1 with TRBJ2-2; D remains ambiguous. CDR1 and CDR2 from the germline V gene are DFQATT and SNEGSKA (reference sequence). Between the trimmed V and J ends, which lost 3 bases and 6 bases, there was a span of 17 bases. CDR3 size: 15 residues.

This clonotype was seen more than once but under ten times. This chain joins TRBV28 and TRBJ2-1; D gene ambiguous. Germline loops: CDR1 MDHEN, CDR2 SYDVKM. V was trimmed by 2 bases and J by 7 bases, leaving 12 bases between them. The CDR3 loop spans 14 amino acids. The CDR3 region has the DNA TGTGCCAGCAGTTTAGACGGCATGGGGAATGAGCAGTTCTTC. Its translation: CASSLDGMGNEQFF.

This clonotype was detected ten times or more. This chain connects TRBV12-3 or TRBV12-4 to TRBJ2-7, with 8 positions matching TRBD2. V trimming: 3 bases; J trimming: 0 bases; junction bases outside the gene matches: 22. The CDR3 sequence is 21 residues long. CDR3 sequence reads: CASSFVLDAHMTSEVSYEQYF. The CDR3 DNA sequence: TGTGCCAGCAGTTTTGTTTTAGACGCCCACATGACTAGCGAGGTCTCCTACGAGCAGTACTTC.

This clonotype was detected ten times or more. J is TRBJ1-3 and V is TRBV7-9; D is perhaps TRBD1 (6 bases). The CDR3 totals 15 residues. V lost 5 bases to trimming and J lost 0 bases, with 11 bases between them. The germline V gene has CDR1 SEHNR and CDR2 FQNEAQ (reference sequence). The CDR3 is CASSDRQASGNTIYF. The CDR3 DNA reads TGTGCCAGCAGCGATCGACAGGCCTCTGGAAACACCATATATTTT.

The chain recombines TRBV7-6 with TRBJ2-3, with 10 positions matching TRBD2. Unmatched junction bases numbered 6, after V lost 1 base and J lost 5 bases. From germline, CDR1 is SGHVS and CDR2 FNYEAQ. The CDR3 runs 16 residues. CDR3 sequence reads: CASSLGPSGGGDTQYF. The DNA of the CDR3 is TGTGCCAGCAGCTTAGGACCTAGCGGGGGTGGAGATACGCAGTATTTT. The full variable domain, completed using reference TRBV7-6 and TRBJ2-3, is GAGVSQSPRYKVTKRGQDVALRCDPISGHVSLYWYRQALGQGPEFLTYFNYEAQQDKSGLPNDRFSAERPEGSISTLTIQRTEQRDSAMYRCASSLGPSGGGDTQYFGPGTRLTVL.

This chain's CDR3 is CASSVDPSAGSEQYF. The CDR3 DNA follows: TGTGCCAGCAGCGTAGACCCTTCGGCGGGCTCCGAGCAGTACTTC. The rearrangement links TRBV7-8 to TRBJ2-7, with a tentative D call TRBD2 (5 bases). Trimming stripped 5 bases from V and 6 bases from J, with 20 bases between. Germline V gene data show CDR1 as SGHVS and CDR2 as FQNEAQ. The length of the CDR3 is 15 residues.

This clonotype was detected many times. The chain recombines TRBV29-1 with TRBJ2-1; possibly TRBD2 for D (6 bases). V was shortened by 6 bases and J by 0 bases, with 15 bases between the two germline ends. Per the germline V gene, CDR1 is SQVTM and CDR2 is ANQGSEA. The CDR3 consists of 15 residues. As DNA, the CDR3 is TGCAGCGTGACGGGACTCCTCGACTCCTACAATGAGCAGTTCTTC. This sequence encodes CSVTGLLDSYNEQFF.

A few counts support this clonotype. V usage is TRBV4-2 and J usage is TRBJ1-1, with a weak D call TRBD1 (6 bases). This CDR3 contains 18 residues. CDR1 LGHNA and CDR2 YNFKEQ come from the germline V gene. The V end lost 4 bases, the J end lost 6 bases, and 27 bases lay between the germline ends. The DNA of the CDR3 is TGTGCCAGCAGCCGGCCGGGACAACAACCAGAAGGAGTGGCTGAAGCTTTCTTT. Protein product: CASSRPGQQPEGVAEAFF.

The CDR3 region has the DNA TGTGCCAGCAGTGACGGCGGGTCTGGCACTGAAGCTTTCTTT. Its translation is CASSDGGSGTEAFF. This rearrangement joins TRBV6-4 to TRBJ1-1, with unresolved D. Trimming shortened V by 2 bases and J by 4 bases, and 11 bases separated the two germline ends. The CDR3 is 14 amino acids. Germline CDR1 and CDR2: MRHNA and SNTAGT.

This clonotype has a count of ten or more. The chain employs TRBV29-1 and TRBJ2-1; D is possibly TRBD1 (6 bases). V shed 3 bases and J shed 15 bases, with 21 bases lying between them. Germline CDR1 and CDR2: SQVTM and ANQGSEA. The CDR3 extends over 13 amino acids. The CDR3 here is CSVDPALTGGTFF. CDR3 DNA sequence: TGCAGCGTTGACCCGGCCCTGACAGGAGGCACGTTCTTC.

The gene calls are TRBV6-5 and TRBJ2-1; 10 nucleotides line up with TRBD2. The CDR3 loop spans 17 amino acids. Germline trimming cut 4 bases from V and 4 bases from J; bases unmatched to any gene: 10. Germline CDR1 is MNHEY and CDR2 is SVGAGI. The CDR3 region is CASSLLPTSGQYNEQFF. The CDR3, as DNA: TGTGCCAGCAGTTTACTCCCGACTAGCGGGCAATACAATGAGCAGTTCTTC.

This chain's CDR3 is CASSLSTPLDEQFF. The CDR3 coding sequence is TGTGCCAGCAGTTTATCGACGCCTCTGGATGAGCAGTTCTTC. The rearrangement joins TRBV27 to TRBJ2-1; no definite D call. The V gene lost 0 bases and the J gene lost 8 bases, with 11 bases spanning the gap. CDR1 is MNHEY and CDR2 is SMNVEV in the germline V gene (reference sequence). This CDR3 spans 14 amino acids.

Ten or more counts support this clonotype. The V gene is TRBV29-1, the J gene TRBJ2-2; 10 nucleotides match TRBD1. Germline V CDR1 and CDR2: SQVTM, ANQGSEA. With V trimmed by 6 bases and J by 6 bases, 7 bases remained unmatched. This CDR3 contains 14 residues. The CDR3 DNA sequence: TGCAGCGTCACCGGGACAGGGGTTGCCGGGGAGCTGTTTTTT. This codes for CSVTGTGVAGELFF.

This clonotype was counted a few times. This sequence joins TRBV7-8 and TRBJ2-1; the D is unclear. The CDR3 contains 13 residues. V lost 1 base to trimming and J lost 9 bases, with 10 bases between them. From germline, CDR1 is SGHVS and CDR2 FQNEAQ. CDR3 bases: TGTGCCAGCAGCTTAGAAGTGGAGAGTGAGCAGTTCTTC. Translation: CASSLEVESEQFF.

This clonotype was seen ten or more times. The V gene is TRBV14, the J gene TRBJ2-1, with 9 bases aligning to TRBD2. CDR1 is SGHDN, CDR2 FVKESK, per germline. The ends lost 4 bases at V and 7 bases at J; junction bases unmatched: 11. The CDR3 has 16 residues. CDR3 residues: CASSPGMGLAGNEQFF. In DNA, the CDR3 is TGTGCCAGCAGCCCTGGTATGGGGCTAGCGGGAAATGAGCAGTTCTTC.

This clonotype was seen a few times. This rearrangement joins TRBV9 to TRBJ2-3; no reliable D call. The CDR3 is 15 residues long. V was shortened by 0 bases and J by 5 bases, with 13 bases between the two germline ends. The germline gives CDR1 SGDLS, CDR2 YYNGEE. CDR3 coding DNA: TGTGCCAGCAGCGTAGATCTTGGCATTTTAGATACGCAGTATTTT. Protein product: CASSVDLGILDTQYF. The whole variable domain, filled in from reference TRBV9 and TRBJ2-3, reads DSGVTQTPKHLITATGQRVTLRCSPRSGDLSVYWYQQSLDQGLQFLIQYYNGEERAKGNILERFSAQQFPDLHSELNLSSLELGDSALYFCASSVDLGILDTQYFGPGTRLTVL.

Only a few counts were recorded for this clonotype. The CDR3 DNA reads as TGCAGCGTCGACGGGAACAATCAGCCCCAGCATTTT. Encoded protein: CSVDGNNQPQHF. The gene calls are TRBV29-1 and TRBJ1-5, with D uncertain. CDR1 is SQVTM and CDR2 is ANQGSEA in the germline V gene. The CDR3 extends over 12 amino acids. The V gene lost 6 bases and the J gene lost 3 bases, with 9 bases spanning the gap.